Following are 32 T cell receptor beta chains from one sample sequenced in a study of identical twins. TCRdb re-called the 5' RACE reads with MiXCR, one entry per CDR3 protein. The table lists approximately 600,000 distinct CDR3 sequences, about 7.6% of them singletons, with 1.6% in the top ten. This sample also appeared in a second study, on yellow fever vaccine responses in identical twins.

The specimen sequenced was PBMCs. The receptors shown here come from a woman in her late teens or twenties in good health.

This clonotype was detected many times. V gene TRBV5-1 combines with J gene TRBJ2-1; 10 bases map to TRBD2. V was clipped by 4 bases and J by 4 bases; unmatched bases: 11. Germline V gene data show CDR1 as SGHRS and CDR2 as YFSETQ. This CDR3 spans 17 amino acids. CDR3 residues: CASSRDPGLALYNEQFF. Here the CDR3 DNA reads TGCGCCAGCAGCAGAGACCCGGGACTAGCGCTATACAATGAGCAGTTCTTC.

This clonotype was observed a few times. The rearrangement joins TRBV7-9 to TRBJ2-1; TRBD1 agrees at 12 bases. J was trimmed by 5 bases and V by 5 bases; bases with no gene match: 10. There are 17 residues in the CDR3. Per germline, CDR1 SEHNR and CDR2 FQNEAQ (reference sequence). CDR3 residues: CASSPRPGQGAHNEQFF. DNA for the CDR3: TGTGCCAGCAGCCCGAGACCGGGACAGGGGGCCCACAATGAGCAGTTCTTC.

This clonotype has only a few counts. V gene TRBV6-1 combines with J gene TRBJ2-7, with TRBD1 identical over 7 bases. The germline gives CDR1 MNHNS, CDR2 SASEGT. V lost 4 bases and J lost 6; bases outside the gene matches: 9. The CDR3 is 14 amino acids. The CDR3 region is CASSVSQGVGEQYV. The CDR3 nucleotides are TGTGCCAGCAGTGTGAGTCAGGGGGTTGGCGAGCAGTACGTC.

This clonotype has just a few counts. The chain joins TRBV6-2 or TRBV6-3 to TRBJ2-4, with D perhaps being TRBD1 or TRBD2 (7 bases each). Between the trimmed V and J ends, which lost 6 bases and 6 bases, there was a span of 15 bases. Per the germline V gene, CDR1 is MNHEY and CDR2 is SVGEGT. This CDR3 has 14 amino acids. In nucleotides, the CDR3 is TGTGCCAGCAGAGGAACAGGGGAGGGAAACATTCAGTACTTC. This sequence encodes CASRGTGEGNIQYF.

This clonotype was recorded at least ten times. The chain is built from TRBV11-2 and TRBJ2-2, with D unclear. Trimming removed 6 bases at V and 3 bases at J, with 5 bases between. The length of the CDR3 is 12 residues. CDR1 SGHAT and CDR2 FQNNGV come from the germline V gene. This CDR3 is CASRMDTGELFF. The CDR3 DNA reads TGTGCCAGCAGAATGGACACCGGGGAGCTGTTTTTT.

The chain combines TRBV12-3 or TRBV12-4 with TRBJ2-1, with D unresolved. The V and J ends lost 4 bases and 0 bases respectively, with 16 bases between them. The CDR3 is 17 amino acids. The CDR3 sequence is CASSSPGHPSSYNEQFF. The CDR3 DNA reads TGTGCCAGCAGTTCCCCTGGGCATCCGAGCTCCTACAATGAGCAGTTCTTC.

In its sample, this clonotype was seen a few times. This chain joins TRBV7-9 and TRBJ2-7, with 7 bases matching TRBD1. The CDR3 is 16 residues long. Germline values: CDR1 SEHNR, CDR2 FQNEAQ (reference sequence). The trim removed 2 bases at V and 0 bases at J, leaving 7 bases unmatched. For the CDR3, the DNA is TGTGCCAGCAGCTTAACCATCGGGACAGTCTCCTACGAGCAGTACGTC. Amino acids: CASSLTIGTVSYEQYV.

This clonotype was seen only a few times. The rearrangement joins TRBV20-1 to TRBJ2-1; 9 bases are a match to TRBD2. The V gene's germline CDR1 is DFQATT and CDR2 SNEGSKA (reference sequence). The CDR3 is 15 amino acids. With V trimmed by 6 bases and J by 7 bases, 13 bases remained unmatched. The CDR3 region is CSAKYSGSNWNEQFF. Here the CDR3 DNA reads TGCAGTGCCAAGTATAGCGGGAGTAATTGGAATGAGCAGTTCTTC.

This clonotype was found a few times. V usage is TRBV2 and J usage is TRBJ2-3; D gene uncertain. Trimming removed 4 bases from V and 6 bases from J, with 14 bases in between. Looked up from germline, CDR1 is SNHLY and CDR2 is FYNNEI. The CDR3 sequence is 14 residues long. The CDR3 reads CASSVQFTGDTQYF. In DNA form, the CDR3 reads TGTGCCAGCAGTGTGCAGTTCACTGGCGATACGCAGTATTTT.

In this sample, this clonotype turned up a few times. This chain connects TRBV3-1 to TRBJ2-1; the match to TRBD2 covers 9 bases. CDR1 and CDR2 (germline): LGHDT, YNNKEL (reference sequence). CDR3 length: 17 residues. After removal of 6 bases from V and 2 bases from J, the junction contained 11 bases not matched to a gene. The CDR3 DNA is TGTGCCAGCAGGAGTCTGGGGGCGGGGGGGCCCTACAATGAGCAGTTCTTC. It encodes CASRSLGAGGPYNEQFF.

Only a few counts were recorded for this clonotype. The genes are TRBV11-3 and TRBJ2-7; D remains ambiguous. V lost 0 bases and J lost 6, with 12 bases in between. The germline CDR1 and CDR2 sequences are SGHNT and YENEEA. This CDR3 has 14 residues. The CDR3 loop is CASSLDPKTGEQYF. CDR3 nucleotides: TGTGCCAGCAGCTTAGACCCAAAGACGGGCGAGCAGTACTTC.

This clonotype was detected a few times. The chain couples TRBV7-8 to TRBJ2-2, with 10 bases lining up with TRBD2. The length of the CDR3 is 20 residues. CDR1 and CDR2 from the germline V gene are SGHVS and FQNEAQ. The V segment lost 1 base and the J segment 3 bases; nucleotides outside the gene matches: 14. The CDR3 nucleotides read TGTGCCAGCAGCTTAGGGTTTTGGGTAGCGGGGGGCCAAGACACCGGGGAGCTGTTTTTT. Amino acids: CASSLGFWVAGGQDTGELFF.

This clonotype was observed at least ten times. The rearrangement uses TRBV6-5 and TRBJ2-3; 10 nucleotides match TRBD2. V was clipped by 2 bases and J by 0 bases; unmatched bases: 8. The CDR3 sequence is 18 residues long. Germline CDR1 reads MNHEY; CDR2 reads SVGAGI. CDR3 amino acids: CASSYSGGGGMSTDTQYF. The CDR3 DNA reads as TGTGCCAGCAGTTACAGCGGGGGGGGAGGGATGAGCACAGATACGCAGTATTTT.

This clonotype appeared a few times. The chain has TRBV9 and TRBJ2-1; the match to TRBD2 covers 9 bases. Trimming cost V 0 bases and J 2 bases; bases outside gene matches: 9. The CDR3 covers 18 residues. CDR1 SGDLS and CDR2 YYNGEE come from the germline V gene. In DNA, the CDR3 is TGTGCCAGCAGCGTAGGAGCTAGCGGGGTACGCCCCTACAATGAGCAGTTCTTC. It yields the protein CASSVGASGVRPYNEQFF.

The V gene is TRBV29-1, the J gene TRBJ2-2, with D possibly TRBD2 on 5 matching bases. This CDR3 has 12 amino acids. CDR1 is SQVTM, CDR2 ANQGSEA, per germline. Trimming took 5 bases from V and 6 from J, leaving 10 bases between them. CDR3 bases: TGCAGCGTTAAAACTAGGTCCGGGGAGCTGTTTTTT. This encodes CSVKTRSGELFF.

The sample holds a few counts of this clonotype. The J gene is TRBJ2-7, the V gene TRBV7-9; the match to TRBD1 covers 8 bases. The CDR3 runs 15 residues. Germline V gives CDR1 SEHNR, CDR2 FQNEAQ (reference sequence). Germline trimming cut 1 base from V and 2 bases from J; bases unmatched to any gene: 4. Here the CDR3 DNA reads TGTGCCAGCAGCTTAGGTCAACAGGGGGCCTACGAGCAGTACTTC. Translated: CASSLGQQGAYEQYF.

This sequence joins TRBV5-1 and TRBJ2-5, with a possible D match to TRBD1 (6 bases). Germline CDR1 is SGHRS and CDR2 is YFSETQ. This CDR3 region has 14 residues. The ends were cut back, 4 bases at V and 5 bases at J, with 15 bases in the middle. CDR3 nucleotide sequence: TGCGCCAGCAGCACGACGGACAGAGCGGAGACCCAGTACTTC. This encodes CASSTTDRAETQYF.

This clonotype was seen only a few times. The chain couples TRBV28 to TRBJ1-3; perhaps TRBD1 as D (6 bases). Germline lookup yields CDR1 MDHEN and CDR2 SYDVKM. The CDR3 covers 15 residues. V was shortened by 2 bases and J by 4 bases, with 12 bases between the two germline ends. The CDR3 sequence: CASSLSGGEGNTIYF. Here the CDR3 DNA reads TGTGCCAGCAGTTTAAGTGGGGGCGAAGGAAACACCATATATTTT.

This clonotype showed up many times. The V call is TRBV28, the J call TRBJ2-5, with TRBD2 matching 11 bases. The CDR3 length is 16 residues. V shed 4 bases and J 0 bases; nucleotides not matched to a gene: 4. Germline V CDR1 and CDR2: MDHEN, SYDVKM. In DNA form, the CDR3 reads TGTGCCAGCAGTTCTCCGGGACTAGCGGACCAAGAGACCCAGTACTTC. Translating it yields CASSSPGLADQETQYF. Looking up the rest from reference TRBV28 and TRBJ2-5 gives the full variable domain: DVKVTQSSRYLVKRTGEKVFLECVQDMDHENMFWYRQDPGLGLRLIYFSYDVKMKEKGDIPEGYSVSREKKERFSLILESASTNQTSMYLCASSSPGLADQETQYFGPGTRLLVL.

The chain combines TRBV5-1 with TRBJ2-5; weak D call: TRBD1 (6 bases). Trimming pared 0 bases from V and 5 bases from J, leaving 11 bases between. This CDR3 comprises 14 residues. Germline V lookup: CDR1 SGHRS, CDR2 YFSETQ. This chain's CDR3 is CASSLDRERETQYF. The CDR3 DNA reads TGCGCCAGCAGCTTGGACAGGGAACGGGAGACCCAGTACTTC.

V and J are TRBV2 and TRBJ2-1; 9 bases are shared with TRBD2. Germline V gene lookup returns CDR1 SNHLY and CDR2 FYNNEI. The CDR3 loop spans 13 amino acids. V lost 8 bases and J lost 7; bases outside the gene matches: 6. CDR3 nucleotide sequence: TGTGCCAGCGAGGGACTAGCCAGGAATGAGCAGTTCTTC. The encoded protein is CASEGLARNEQFF. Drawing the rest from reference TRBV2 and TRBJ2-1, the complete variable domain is EPEVTQTPSHQVTQMGQEVILRCVPISNHLYFYWYRQILGQKVEFLVSFYNNEISEKSEIFDDQFSVERPDGSNFTLKIRSTKLEDSAMYFCASEGLARNEQFFGPGTRLTVL.

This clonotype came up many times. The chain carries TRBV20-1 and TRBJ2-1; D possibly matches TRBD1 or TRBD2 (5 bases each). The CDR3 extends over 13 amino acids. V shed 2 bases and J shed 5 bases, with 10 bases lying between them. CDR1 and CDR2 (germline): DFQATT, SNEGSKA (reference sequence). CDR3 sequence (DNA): TGCAGTGCTAGAAACCGGGACCACAATGAGCAGTTCTTC. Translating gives CSARNRDHNEQFF.

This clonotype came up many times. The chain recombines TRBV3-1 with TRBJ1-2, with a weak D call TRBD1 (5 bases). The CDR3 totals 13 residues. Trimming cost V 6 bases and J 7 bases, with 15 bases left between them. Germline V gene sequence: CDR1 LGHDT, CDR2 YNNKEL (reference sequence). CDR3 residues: CASRAGISSGYTF. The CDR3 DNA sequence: TGTGCCAGCAGGGCAGGGATATCTTCTGGCTACACCTTC.

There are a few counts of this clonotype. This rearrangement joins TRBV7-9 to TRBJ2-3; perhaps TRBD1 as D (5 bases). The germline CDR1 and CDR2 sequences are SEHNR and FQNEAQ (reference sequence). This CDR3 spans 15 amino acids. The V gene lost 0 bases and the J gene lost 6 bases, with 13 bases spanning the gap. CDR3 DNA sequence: TGTGCCAGCAGCTTAGCCGGGCAGGGCCGTGATACGCAGTATTTT. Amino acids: CASSLAGQGRDTQYF.

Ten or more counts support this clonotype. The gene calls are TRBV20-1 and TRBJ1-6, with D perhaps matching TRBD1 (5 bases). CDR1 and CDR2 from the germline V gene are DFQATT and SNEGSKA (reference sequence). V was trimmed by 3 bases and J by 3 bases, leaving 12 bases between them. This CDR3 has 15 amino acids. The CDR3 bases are TGCAGTGCTAGTAGGGGCCTTAACTATAATTCACCCCTCCACTTT. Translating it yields CSASRGLNYNSPLHF.

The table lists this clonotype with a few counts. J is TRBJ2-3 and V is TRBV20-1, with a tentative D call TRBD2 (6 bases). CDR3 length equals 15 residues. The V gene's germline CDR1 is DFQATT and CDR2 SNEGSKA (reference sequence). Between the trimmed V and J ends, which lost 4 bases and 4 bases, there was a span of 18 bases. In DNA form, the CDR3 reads TGCAGTGCTAAATGGGCGGGACGACTCCCAGATACGCAGTATTTT. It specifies CSAKWAGRLPDTQYF.

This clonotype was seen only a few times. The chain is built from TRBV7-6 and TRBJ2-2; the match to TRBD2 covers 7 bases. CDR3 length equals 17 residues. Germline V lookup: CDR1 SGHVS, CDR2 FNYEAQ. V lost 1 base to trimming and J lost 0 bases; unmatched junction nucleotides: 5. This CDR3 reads CASSLDLRGSNTGELFF. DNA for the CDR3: TGTGCCAGCAGCTTAGACCTGCGGGGGTCGAACACCGGGGAGCTGTTTTTT.

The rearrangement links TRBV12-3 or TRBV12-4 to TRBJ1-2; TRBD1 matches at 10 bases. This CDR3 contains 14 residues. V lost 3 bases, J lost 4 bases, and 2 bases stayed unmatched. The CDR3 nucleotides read TGTGCCAGCAGTTTTCGACAGGGGGCCTATGGCTACACCTTC. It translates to CASSFRQGAYGYTF.

CDR3 sequence reads: CASSYAGLAGYNEQFF. Written as DNA, the CDR3 is TGTGCCAGCAGTTATGCAGGACTAGCGGGATACAATGAGCAGTTCTTC. This chain uses TRBV6-5 with TRBJ2-1; 12 nucleotides line up with TRBD2. From germline, CDR1 is MNHEY and CDR2 SVGAGI. V trimming: 3 bases; J trimming: 4 bases; junction bases outside the gene matches: 4. The CDR3 has 16 amino acids.

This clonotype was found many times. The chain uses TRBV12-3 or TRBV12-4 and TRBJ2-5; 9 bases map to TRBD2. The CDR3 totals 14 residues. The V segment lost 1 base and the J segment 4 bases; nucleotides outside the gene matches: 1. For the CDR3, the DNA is TGTGCCAGCAGTTTAGTACTAGCGGGAGAGACCCAGTACTTC. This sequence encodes CASSLVLAGETQYF.

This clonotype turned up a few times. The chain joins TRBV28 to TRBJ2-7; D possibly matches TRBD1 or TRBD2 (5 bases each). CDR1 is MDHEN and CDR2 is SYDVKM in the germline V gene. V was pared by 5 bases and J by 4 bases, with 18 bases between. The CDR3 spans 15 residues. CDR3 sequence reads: CASSQPSGRTYEQYF. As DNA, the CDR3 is TGTGCCAGCAGTCAGCCATCGGGACGAACTTACGAGCAGTACTTC.

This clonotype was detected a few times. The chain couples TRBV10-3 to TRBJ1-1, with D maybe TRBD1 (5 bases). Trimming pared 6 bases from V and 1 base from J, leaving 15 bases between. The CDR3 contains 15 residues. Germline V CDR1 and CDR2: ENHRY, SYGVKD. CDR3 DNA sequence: TGTGCCATCAGGCCGTTGGCAGGGTCGAACACTGAAGCTTTCTTT. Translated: CAIRPLAGSNTEAFF.